The 18 T cell receptor beta chains given below trace back to one sample, sequenced in a study of shared clonotypes between healthy human individuals. TCRdb's table, derived via immunoSEQ multiplex PCR, lists solely in-frame clones and lacks some. The sample lists hundreds of thousands of clones; 80% to 95% were seen once. Naive-designated CD8 cells lacked CD45RO, were positively enriched for CCR7, and omitted terminally differentiated effector memory CD45RA+ cells. Sequenced: naive CD8+ T cells sorted from blood. The receptors were sampled from a man under 40 in good health.

This clone appeared a single time. The chain is built from TRBV4-1 and TRBJ2-7; the match to TRBD2 covers 7 bases. V lost 4 bases, J lost 4 bases, and 10 bases stayed unmatched. This CDR3 comprises 15 residues. Germline CDR1 and CDR2: MGHRA and YSYEKL. The DNA of the CDR3 is TGCGCCAGCAGCCGGCTCGGGGGGATTGAGTACGAGCAGTACTTC. Translated: CASSRLGGIEYEQYF.

The sample holds one count of this clone. This CDR3 is CASSTSGRAPNEQFF. In DNA, the CDR3 is TGTGCCAGCAGTACTAGCGGGAGGGCCCCCAATGAGCAGTTCTTC. This rearrangement joins TRBV27 to TRBJ2-1; 13 bases match TRBD2. With V trimmed by 5 bases and J by 6 bases, 4 bases remained unmatched. Germline lookup yields CDR1 MNHEY and CDR2 SMNVEV (reference sequence). The CDR3 extends over 15 amino acids.

The J gene is TRBJ2-3, the V gene TRBV6-5; no clear D. The CDR3 sequence is 14 residues long. Germline V lookup: CDR1 MNHEY, CDR2 SVGAGI. V lost 2 bases and J 6 bases, leaving 12 bases between the germline ends. CDR3 region: CASSYAKGGDTQYF. The CDR3 nucleotides read TGTGCCAGCAGTTACGCCAAGGGCGGCGATACGCAGTATTTT.

In its sample, this clone was seen once. V usage is TRBV7-6 and J usage is TRBJ2-7, with 12 nucleotides matching TRBD2. This CDR3 spans 15 amino acids. The ends lost 6 bases at V and 0 bases at J; junction bases unmatched: 3. CDR1 and CDR2 from the germline V gene are SGHVS and FNYEAQ. As DNA, the CDR3 is TGTGCCAGCAGTCAGACTAGCGGGAGCTCCTACGAGCAGTACTTC. Amino acid sequence: CASSQTSGSSYEQYF.

CDR3 region: CSVWTGTNTDTQYF. In DNA, the CDR3 is TGCAGCGTGTGGACAGGGACCAACACAGATACGCAGTATTTT. The chain joins TRBV29-1 to TRBJ2-3; 8 bases line up with TRBD1. The V and J ends lost 6 bases and 2 bases, in that order; junction bases with no gene match: 7. CDR1 is SQVTM and CDR2 is ANQGSEA in the germline V gene. This CDR3 has 14 amino acids.

V is TRBV29-1 and J is TRBJ2-7; D remains ambiguous. V shed 4 bases and J shed 3 bases, with 16 bases lying between them. The germline V gene encodes CDR1 SQVTM and CDR2 ANQGSEA. The CDR3 covers 14 residues. CDR3 in DNA: TGCAGCGTTGGAATTCGGGTGTCGGGCTACGAGCAGTACTTC. Translated, it gives CSVGIRVSGYEQYF.

This rearrangement joins TRBV7-8 to TRBJ1-5; 7 nucleotides line up with TRBD1. The germline V gene has CDR1 SGHVS and CDR2 FQNEAQ. The CDR3 covers 14 residues. The V and J ends lost 1 base and 4 bases, in that order; junction bases with no gene match: 1. CDR3 in amino acids: CASSLEGANQPQHF. In DNA, the CDR3 is TGTGCCAGCAGCTTAGAGGGGGCGAATCAGCCCCAGCATTTT.

The chain links TRBV7-2 to TRBJ2-7; 7 nucleotides line up with TRBD2. Trimming cost V 5 bases and J 0 bases; bases outside gene matches: 7. From germline, CDR1 is SGHTA and CDR2 FQGNSA. CDR3 length: 15 amino acids. The CDR3 DNA reads as TGTGCCAGCAGCCCGCTAGCGGCAAGCTCCTACGAGCAGTACTTC. This codes for CASSPLAASSYEQYF.

The rearrangement uses TRBV2 and TRBJ2-2, with TRBD2 matching over 10 bases. The CDR3 totals 12 residues. The V and J ends lost 8 bases and 9 bases, in that order; junction bases with no gene match: 3. In germline, CDR1 is SNHLY, CDR2 FYNNEI. CDR3 sequence: CASLAGVRELFF. In DNA form, the CDR3 reads TGTGCCAGCCTAGCGGGAGTAAGGGAGCTGTTTTTT.

The chain employs TRBV6-5 and TRBJ1-5; no definite D call. The CDR3 totals 13 residues. From germline, CDR1 is MNHEY and CDR2 SVGAGI. V lost 5 bases and J 6 bases, leaving 11 bases between the germline ends. In nucleotides, the CDR3 is TGTGCCAGCAGTAGTCATCACGGTCAGCCCCAGCATTTT. Translated: CASSSHHGQPQHF.

This clone was seen a handful of times. Other DNA sequences in this specimen translate into the identical CDR3. This chain joins TRBV7-9 and TRBJ2-7; possibly TRBD2 for D (5 bases). The V gene's germline CDR1 is SEHNR and CDR2 FQNEAQ (reference sequence). The ends were cut back, 3 bases at V and 0 bases at J, with 6 bases in the middle. The length of the CDR3 is 13 residues. CDR3 in DNA: TGTGCCAGCAGCTTTGGGAGCTCCTACGAGCAGTACTTC. This encodes CASSFGSSYEQYF.

The chain combines TRBV7-9 with TRBJ2-7; 12 positions agree with TRBD1. The CDR3 has 17 residues. CDR1 and CDR2 (germline): SEHNR, FQNEAQ (reference sequence). The trim removed 3 bases at V and 1 base at J, leaving 7 bases unmatched. The CDR3 loop reads CASSFPGQGAKSYEQYF. The DNA for the CDR3 is TGTGCCAGCAGCTTCCCGGGACAGGGGGCGAAATCCTACGAGCAGTACTTC. The full variable domain, rest sourced from reference TRBV7-9 and TRBJ2-7, is DTGVSQNPRHKITKRGQNVTFRCDPISEHNRLYWYRQTLGQGPEFLTYFQNEAQLEKSRLLSDRFSAERPKGSFSTLEIQRTEQGDSAMYLCASSFPGQGAKSYEQYFGPGTRLTVT.

V and J are TRBV27 and TRBJ2-7; tentatively, D is TRBD1 or TRBD2 (6 bases each). Trimming shortened V by 2 bases and J by 3 bases, and 17 bases separated the two germline ends. Germline-derived CDR1 and CDR2 are MNHEY and SMNVEV (reference sequence). CDR3 length equals 16 residues. CDR3 sequence: CASSLNPRGLYYEQYF. CDR3 nucleotides: TGTGCCAGCAGTTTAAATCCCCGGGGGCTTTACTACGAGCAGTACTTC.

This chain joins TRBV9 and TRBJ1-3; D remains ambiguous. Trimming took off 4 bases at V and 2 bases at J, with 10 bases between the two ends. Germline CDR1 and CDR2: SGDLS and YYNGEE. The CDR3 spans 14 residues. This CDR3 is CASSQGGAGNTIYF. Here the CDR3 DNA reads TGTGCCAGCAGCCAAGGTGGGGCTGGAAACACCATATATTTT.

The chain employs TRBV27 and TRBJ2-1; the D gene is possibly TRBD1 (6 bases). The V end lost 6 bases, the J end lost 6 bases, and 15 bases lay between the germline ends. This CDR3 has 14 residues. CDR1 is MNHEY and CDR2 is SMNVEV in the germline V gene (reference sequence). CDR3 coding DNA: TGTGCCAGCAGAACAGGGAGATTTTTCAATGAGCAGTTCTTC. Residues: CASRTGRFFNEQFF.

The genes are TRBV6-5 and TRBJ1-5; D gene ambiguous. Trimming took off 0 bases at V and 6 bases at J, with 6 bases between the two ends. Germline V gene lookup returns CDR1 MNHEY and CDR2 SVGAGI. The CDR3 sequence is 13 residues long. CDR3 sequence: CASSYSLSQPQHF. In DNA form, the CDR3 reads TGTGCCAGCAGTTACTCGTTGAGTCAGCCCCAGCATTTT.

The chain employs TRBV28 and TRBJ1-1; no definite D call. CDR3 length: 14 residues. V lost 1 base and J 4 bases, leaving 10 bases between the germline ends. Germline-derived CDR1 and CDR2 are MDHEN and SYDVKM. This CDR3 reads CASSLSGWGTEAFF. The DNA of the CDR3 is TGTGCCAGCAGTTTATCGGGTTGGGGCACTGAAGCTTTCTTT.

The chain employs TRBV6-1 and TRBJ1-2; TRBD1 matches 7 bases. V lost 0 bases and J lost 1; bases outside the gene matches: 5. The CDR3 length is 16 residues. The germline CDR1 and CDR2 sequences are MNHNS and SASEGT. The CDR3 DNA reads TGTGCCAGCAGTGAAGCGGGGACAGAGGTTAACTATGGCTACACCTTC. Encoded protein: CASSEAGTEVNYGYTF.